These 28 T cell receptor beta chains originate from one sample sequenced in a study of blood T cell repertoires in COVID-19. TCRdb keeps only in-frame clones here, not all; method: immunoSEQ multiplex PCR. The sample includes 400,000 or so clones, more than 80% of them seen just once. Material for sequencing was PBMCs or T cells enriched from blood (not recorded which). Source of these receptors: a man aged 25 to 40 who had recovered from COVID-19.

This chain connects TRBV29-1 to TRBJ2-5; 8 nucleotides agree with TRBD2. Germline loops: CDR1 SQVTM, CDR2 ANQGSEA. The CDR3 sequence is 12 residues long. Losses at the gene ends were 7 bases for V and 2 bases for J; bases not matched to a gene: 3. CDR3 protein: CSATSAQETQYF. CDR3 bases: TGCAGCGCGACTAGCGCACAAGAGACCCAGTACTTC. The whole variable domain, remainder taken from reference TRBV29-1 and TRBJ2-5, is SAVISQKPSRDICQRGTSLTIQCQVDSQVTMMFWYRQQPGQSLTLIATANQGSEATYESGFVIDKFPISRPNLTFSTLTVSNMSPEDSSIYLCSATSAQETQYFGPGTRLLVL.

V gene TRBV30 combines with J gene TRBJ1-5, with 8 bases that match TRBD1. V gave up 1 base and J gave up 2 bases; unmatched junction bases: 4. Germline loops: CDR1 GTSNPN, CDR2 SVGIG (reference sequence). The CDR3 consists of 15 residues. The DNA of the CDR3 is TGTGCCTGGAGTGCAGGGGGCTCGGGCAATCAGCCCCAGCATTTT. It translates to CAWSAGGSGNQPQHF.

The chain couples TRBV10-2 to TRBJ2-1, with D tentatively TRBD1 (5 bases). Deletions cut 0 bases from V and 5 bases from J, with 14 bases between. CDR1 is WSHSY and CDR2 is SAAADI in the germline V gene. The CDR3 sequence is 16 residues long. For the CDR3, the DNA is TGCGCCAGCAGTGAGTCGTTAGGGGATACGGACAATGAGCAGTTCTTC. It codes for CASSESLGDTDNEQFF.

The rearrangement joins TRBV27 to TRBJ2-7; D might be TRBD1 (5 bases). The germline V gene encodes CDR1 MNHEY and CDR2 SMNVEV (reference sequence). V lost 2 bases to trimming and J lost 2 bases, with 16 bases between them. This CDR3 comprises 16 residues. This CDR3 reads CASSLKYTTAAYEQYF. The CDR3 bases are TGTGCCAGCAGTTTAAAGTATACGACAGCCGCCTACGAGCAGTACTTC.

The chain recombines TRBV6-6 with TRBJ1-1; the match to TRBD1 covers 8 bases. This CDR3 region has 19 residues. The J segment lost 1 base and the V segment lost 5 bases, leaving 18 bases of the junction unmatched. Looked up from germline, CDR1 is MNHNY and CDR2 is SVGAGI (reference sequence). The CDR3 loop reads CASSLPGQDTFWTNTEAFF. In nucleotides, the CDR3 is TGTGCCAGCAGTCTACCGGGACAGGACACCTTCTGGACGAACACTGAAGCTTTCTTT.

This chain connects TRBV11-2 to TRBJ1-1, with D uncertain. The CDR3 length is 13 residues. V shed 1 base and J shed 4 bases, with 7 bases lying between them. In germline, CDR1 is SGHAT, CDR2 FQNNGV. This CDR3 reads CASSLVEATEAFF. The CDR3 nucleotides read TGTGCCAGCAGCTTAGTCGAGGCCACTGAAGCTTTCTTT.

The CDR3 DNA sequence: TGTGCCAGCAGCTTCTCTGCTAGCGGGAGGGCTTCCGAGCAGTACTTC. Protein product: CASSFSASGRASEQYF. The gene calls are TRBV7-2 and TRBJ2-7, with 12 bases that match TRBD2. J lost 6 bases, V lost 3 bases, and 9 bases had no gene match. The CDR3 loop spans 16 amino acids. Per germline, CDR1 SGHTA and CDR2 FQGNSA.

The rearrangement links TRBV6-5 to TRBJ1-6; D is perhaps TRBD1 (5 bases). Trimming cost V 6 bases and J 3 bases, with 9 bases left between them. CDR3 length: 14 amino acids. CDR1 and CDR2 from the germline V gene are MNHEY and SVGAGI. The CDR3 bases are TGTGCCAGCAGCCCGACAGACTATAATTCACCCCTCCACTTT. Residues: CASSPTDYNSPLHF.

This clone has a single count. This rearrangement joins TRBV5-6 to TRBJ1-1; 8 bases match TRBD1. The CDR3 runs to 16 residues. Trimming removed 1 base from V and 1 base from J; junction bases left unmatched: 6. The germline V gene has CDR1 SGHDT and CDR2 YYEEEE. Here the CDR3 DNA reads TGTGCCAGCAGCTTGTTAACAGGGGGTTCGAACACTGAAGCTTTCTTT. This sequence encodes CASSLLTGGSNTEAFF.

V and J are TRBV7-9 and TRBJ2-5; TRBD2 matches 10 bases. Trimming at V came to 6 bases and at J to 6 bases, leaving 10 bases not matched to a gene. Per germline, CDR1 SEHNR and CDR2 FQNEAQ (reference sequence). The CDR3 has 15 amino acids. The CDR3 is CASRASGGPGKTQYF. CDR3 sequence (DNA): TGTGCCAGCAGGGCTAGCGGGGGCCCCGGGAAGACCCAGTACTTC.

The chain employs TRBV12-3 or TRBV12-4 and TRBJ2-1, with 8 bases identical to TRBD2. The V segment lost 6 bases and the J segment 9 bases; nucleotides outside the gene matches: 4. CDR3 length: 12 residues. The CDR3 loop is CASSGGGPEQFF. The CDR3 coding sequence is TGTGCCAGCAGCGGGGGGGGGCCTGAGCAGTTCTTC.

This rearrangement joins TRBV2 to TRBJ1-2; a weak D match, TRBD1 (6 bases). V dropped 6 bases and J dropped 1 base, with 18 bases sitting between them. The V gene's germline CDR1 is SNHLY and CDR2 FYNNEI. This CDR3 is 16 amino acids long. DNA of the CDR3: TGTGCCAGCAGACTAGGCCAGACAGGAGTTAACTATGGCTACACCTTC. Its translation is CASRLGQTGVNYGYTF. Using reference TRBV2 and TRBJ1-2 for the parts outside the CDR3, the full variable domain is EPEVTQTPSHQVTQMGQEVILRCVPISNHLYFYWYRQILGQKVEFLVSFYNNEISEKSEIFDDQFSVERPDGSNFTLKIRSTKLEDSAMYFCASRLGQTGVNYGYTFGSGTRLTVV.

This chain joins TRBV7-2 and TRBJ2-3; D might be TRBD2 (5 bases). V was cut by 1 base and J by 0 bases, with 11 bases left in between. The CDR3 runs 16 residues. Germline lookup yields CDR1 SGHTA and CDR2 FQGNSA. The DNA for the CDR3 is TGTGCCAGCAGCTTAGTAGTCAGCGGAAGCACAGATACGCAGTATTTT. Its protein is CASSLVVSGSTDTQYF.

The chain uses TRBV7-9 and TRBJ1-2; TRBD1 matches at 8 bases. Germline V CDR1 and CDR2: SEHNR, FQNEAQ (reference sequence). With 3 bases clipped from V and 7 bases from J, the junction kept 7 bases outside the gene matches. This CDR3 is built from 14 residues. This CDR3 reads CASSLETGDGGYTF. CDR3 in DNA: TGTGCCAGCAGCTTGGAGACAGGGGACGGTGGCTACACCTTC.

V gene TRBV19 combines with J gene TRBJ2-2, with D perhaps matching TRBD1 (6 bases). CDR3 size: 15 residues. The germline gives CDR1 LNHDA, CDR2 SQIVND (reference sequence). V shed 5 bases and J shed 4 bases, with 14 bases lying between them. The CDR3 reads CASSSRQGGTGELFF. In nucleotides, the CDR3 is TGTGCCAGTAGTTCCCGACAAGGGGGCACCGGGGAGCTGTTTTTT.

The rearrangement links TRBV4-1 to TRBJ1-5, with 7 bases identical to TRBD1. The CDR3 spans 14 residues. V lost 0 bases, J lost 10 bases, and 6 bases stayed unmatched. Germline assignment: CDR1 MGHRA and CDR2 YSYEKL. CDR3 in DNA: TGCGCCAGCAGCCAAGAAGGGGGCTCCCTCCCCCAGCATTTT. Its translation: CASSQEGGSLPQHF.

The V call is TRBV7-2, the J call TRBJ2-7; 9 bases align to TRBD2. The trim removed 8 bases at V and 4 bases at J, leaving 12 bases unmatched. The germline V gene has CDR1 SGHTA and CDR2 FQGNSA. This CDR3 region has 15 residues. The CDR3 region is CASGRLGTSTYEQYF. In nucleotides, the CDR3 is TGTGCCAGCGGACGGCTCGGGACTAGCACTTACGAGCAGTACTTC. Together with reference TRBV7-2 and TRBJ2-7, the CDR3 gives the full variable domain: GAGVSQSPSNKVTEKGKDVELRCDPISGHTALYWYRQSLGQGLEFLIYFQGNSAPDKSGLPSDRFSAERTGGSVSTLTIQRTQQEDSAVYLCASGRLGTSTYEQYFGPGTRLTVT.

This clone was seen only once. This chain links TRBV5-4 with TRBJ2-1; 7 bases are shared with TRBD2. Germline assignment: CDR1 SGHNT and CDR2 YYREEE (reference sequence). The CDR3 spans 14 residues. J was trimmed by 2 bases and V by 4 bases; bases with no gene match: 3. In DNA form, the CDR3 reads TGTGCCAGCAGCATGAGCGGGACCTACAATGAGCAGTTCTTC. Protein: CASSMSGTYNEQFF.

The chain employs TRBV3-1 (or the pseudogene TRBV3-2) and TRBJ1-1, with unresolved D. Trimming removed 3 bases from V and 0 bases from J, with 8 bases in between. The CDR3 length is 14 residues. CDR1 is LGHDT, CDR2 YNNKEL, per germline (reference sequence). CDR3 in DNA: TGTGCCAGCAGCCAGTCGAGGGTGAACACTGAAGCTTTCTTT. Translated: CASSQSRVNTEAFF.

This clone has more than one count but fewer than ten. The chain carries TRBV4-1 and TRBJ1-4; TRBD1 might be the D (5 bases). V gave up 1 base and J gave up 7 bases, with 10 bases separating them. CDR1 MGHRA and CDR2 YSYEKL come from the germline V gene. The CDR3 spans 14 residues. In DNA form, the CDR3 reads TGCGCCAGCAGCCAAGTTTCGGGGGTTGAAAAACTGTTTTTT. Encoded protein: CASSQVSGVEKLFF.

This chain uses TRBV2 with TRBJ1-1; D unclear. CDR1 is SNHLY and CDR2 is FYNNEI in the germline V gene. Trimming shortened V by 7 bases and J by 0 bases, and 9 bases separated the two germline ends. This CDR3 is built from 13 residues. CDR3 coding DNA: TGTGCCAGCATCTCACAGCTGAACACTGAAGCTTTCTTT. The encoded protein is CASISQLNTEAFF.

V is TRBV7-6 and J is TRBJ2-6; TRBD2 agrees at 8 bases. The V gene's germline CDR1 is SGHVS and CDR2 FNYEAQ. V lost 5 bases to trimming and J lost 4 bases; unmatched junction nucleotides: 7. CDR3 length: 16 residues. The CDR3 coding sequence is TGTGCCAGCAGCCCCCGGGAGGGGTCCGGGGCCAACGTCCTGACTTTC. It is translated as CASSPREGSGANVLTF.

Concerning this clone itself: Distinct nucleotide sequences in the sample also encode this CDR3. The chain has TRBV3-1 (or the pseudogene TRBV3-2) and TRBJ2-1, with D tentatively TRBD2 (5 bases). V was cut by 4 bases and J by 0 bases, with 10 bases left in between. Per the germline V gene, CDR1 is LGHDT and CDR2 is YNNKEL (reference sequence). CDR3 length equals 15 residues. The CDR3 DNA is TGTGCCAGCAGCCGACTCGCGGGCTCCTACAATGAGCAGTTCTTC. It encodes CASSRLAGSYNEQFF.

The chain employs TRBV24-1 and TRBJ1-5, with 7 bases lining up with TRBD1. The germline V gene encodes CDR1 KGHDR and CDR2 SFDVKD. With V trimmed by 6 bases and J by 3 bases, 4 bases remained unmatched. The CDR3 contains 14 residues. The CDR3 DNA is TGTGCCACCAGTTTGACAGGGTACAATCAGCCCCAGCATTTT. It codes for CATSLTGYNQPQHF.

J is TRBJ2-2 and V is TRBV10-1, with D perhaps TRBD2 (5 bases). The CDR3 is 14 residues long. The V and J ends lost 2 bases and 5 bases respectively, with 9 bases between them. Germline CDR1 WNHNN, CDR2 SYGVQD (reference sequence). The CDR3 here is CASSEHGITGELFF. Written as DNA, the CDR3 is TGCGCCAGCAGTGAGCACGGGATTACCGGGGAGCTGTTTTTT.

This clone was found a few times. This chain joins TRBV14 and TRBJ2-7, with D possibly matching TRBD2 (6 bases). V was trimmed by 1 base and J by 1 base, leaving 11 bases between them. Looked up from germline, CDR1 is SGHDN and CDR2 is FVKESK. The CDR3 runs to 15 residues. CDR3 in amino acids: CASSQGPSVSYEQYF. The CDR3 bases are TGTGCCAGCAGCCAAGGGCCTAGCGTATCCTACGAGCAGTACTTC.

The chain links TRBV10-3 to TRBJ1-5; the D gene is possibly TRBD1 (6 bases). CDR3 length: 15 residues. Trimming pared 3 bases from V and 2 bases from J, leaving 11 bases between. Germline V gives CDR1 ENHRY, CDR2 SYGVKD. In DNA form, the CDR3 reads TGTGCCATCAGTGATGCGGCAGGGGGCAATCAGCCCCAGCATTTT. It yields the protein CAISDAAGGNQPQHF.

J is TRBJ1-6 and V is TRBV27; D possibly corresponds to TRBD1 (5 bases). CDR1 MNHEY and CDR2 SMNVEV come from the germline V gene (reference sequence). The CDR3 has 12 amino acids. The V end lost 8 bases, the J end lost 10 bases, and 12 bases lay between the germline ends. The DNA of the CDR3 is TGTGCCAGCCAAGCGGGGGGGTCACCCCTCCACTTT. Protein sequence: CASQAGGSPLHF.